The present T cell receptor beta chain was sequenced within a study of CD8 T cells in ankylosing spondylitis. TCRdb passed the 5' RACE reads through MiXCR, listing each CDR3 protein once. This table has around 490,000 distinct CDR3 sequences, about 5.2% appearing once. Study-wide findings and caveats: Reportedly, matched ankylosing spondylitis synovial fluid was significantly enriched for disease-linked clones. In synovial fluid and blood from reactive arthritis, some motif variants were previously reported. Made up of several highly homologous variants, a TCR beta motif appeared characteristic of ankylosing spondylitis blood.

The CDR3 is 15 amino acids. In germline, CDR1 is DFQATT, CDR2 SNEGSKA (reference sequence). V was trimmed by 3 bases and J by 5 bases, leaving 17 bases between them. Note on this clonotype: What it binds is not known.

This chain uses TRBV20-1 with TRBJ2-1; D remains unclear. Material for sequencing was blood, either unsorted or a sorted T cell fraction (not recorded which). The receptor was derived from a male donor with ankylosing spondylitis. This chain's CDR3 is CSASPRLRWNNEQFF. CDR3 in DNA: TGCAGTGCTAGTCCACGGCTTCGATGGAACAATGAGCAGTTCTTC.